This is a list of T cell receptor beta chains from one sample in a study of siplizumab effects on memory and regulatory T cells. Produced via immunoSEQ multiplex PCR; TCRdb's table is partial and in-frame only. The profile covers approximately 50,000 clones, with over 85% appearing a single time and more than 15% taken by the ten largest. Source material: CD8+ T cells sorted from blood. The receptors shown here come from a human donor in good health. Each CDR3 is given with its conserved first and last residue. The D gene is left open where the match is weak. Only some rows state a clone size, as once, few, many or a class for expanded clones.

d_gene: NA; v_gene: TRBV4-1; abundance: NA; j_gene: TRBJ2-7; CDR3aa: CASSQTTASSYEQYF; CDR3nt: TGCGCCAGCAGCCAAACAACGGCGAGCTCCTACGAGCAGTACTTC
d_gene: NA; v_gene: TRBV28; abundance: NA; j_gene: TRBJ2-7; CDR3aa: CASSLDTREQYF; CDR3nt: TGTGCCAGCAGTTTAGATACGCGCGAGCAGTACTTC
d_gene: NA; v_gene: TRBV9; abundance: once; j_gene: TRBJ2-4; CDR3aa: CASSPPAPPNNIQYF; CDR3nt: TGTGCCAGCAGCCCCCCGGCACCACCCAATAACATTCAGTACTTC
d_gene: NA; v_gene: TRBV7-9; abundance: NA; j_gene: TRBJ1-2; CDR3aa: CASSLGQLGYGYTF; CDR3nt: TGTGCCAGCAGCTTAGGGCAGCTTGGCTATGGCTACACCTTC
d_gene: TRBD1; v_gene: TRBV6-5; abundance: NA; j_gene: TRBJ2-5; CDR3aa: CASSFRDRGQETQYF; CDR3nt: TGTGCCAGCAGCTTCCGGGACAGGGGCCAAGAGACCCAGTACTTC
d_gene: NA; v_gene: TRBV10-2; abundance: NA; j_gene: TRBJ2-1; CDR3aa: CASTGQGPYNEQFF; CDR3nt: TGCGCCAGCACGGGGCAGGGGCCGTACAATGAGCAGTTCTTC
d_gene: TRBD1; v_gene: TRBV30; abundance: NA; j_gene: TRBJ2-7; CDR3aa: CAWSVQGATYEQYF; CDR3nt: TGTGCCTGGAGTGTACAGGGGGCGACCTACGAGCAGTACTTC
d_gene: NA; v_gene: TRBV28; abundance: once; j_gene: TRBJ1-4; CDR3aa: CASGSWGSNEKLFF; CDR3nt: TGTGCCAGCGGTTCCTGGGGATCTAATGAAAAACTGTTTTTT
d_gene: TRBD2; v_gene: TRBV5-4; abundance: NA; j_gene: TRBJ2-1; CDR3aa: CASSLALASGRYNEQFF; CDR3nt: TGTGCCAGCAGCTTGGCCTTGGCTAGCGGGAGGTACAATGAGCAGTTCTTC
d_gene: NA; v_gene: TRBV10-3; abundance: NA; j_gene: TRBJ2-1; CDR3aa: CAISESLGTSYNEQFF; CDR3nt: TGTGCCATCAGTGAATCTCTTGGGACCTCTTACAATGAGCAGTTCTTC
d_gene: NA; v_gene: TRBV7-2; abundance: NA; j_gene: TRBJ2-1; CDR3aa: CASSSARSRYNEQFF; CDR3nt: TGTGCCAGCAGCTCTGCCAGGAGTCGCTACAATGAGCAGTTCTTC
d_gene: TRBD1; v_gene: TRBV6-5; abundance: NA; j_gene: TRBJ1-2; CDR3aa: CASSPGTGGNYGYTF; CDR3nt: TGTGCCAGCAGTCCAGGGACAGGGGGCAACTATGGCTACACCTTC
d_gene: NA; v_gene: TRBV11-2; abundance: NA; j_gene: TRBJ2-1; CDR3aa: CASSLFEGGNEQFF; CDR3nt: TGTGCCAGCAGCTTATTTGAAGGGGGAAATGAGCAGTTCTTC
d_gene: NA; v_gene: TRBV7-6; abundance: NA; j_gene: TRBJ1-5; CDR3aa: CASSLFPRGGNQPQHF; CDR3nt: TGTGCCAGCAGCTTATTCCCGCGCGGGGGAAATCAGCCCCAGCATTTT
d_gene: NA; v_gene: TRBV28; abundance: NA; j_gene: TRBJ2-1; CDR3aa: CASSWGIHYNEQFF; CDR3nt: TGTGCCAGCAGTTGGGGTATTCACTACAATGAGCAGTTCTTC
d_gene: TRBD1; v_gene: TRBV27; abundance: NA; j_gene: TRBJ1-1; CDR3aa: CASNAGGSEAFF; CDR3nt: TGTGCCAGCAACGCAGGGGGCAGTGAAGCTTTCTTT
d_gene: TRBD1; v_gene: TRBV19; abundance: NA; j_gene: TRBJ2-7; CDR3aa: CASSWTGYSYEQYF; CDR3nt: TGTGCCAGTAGTTGGACAGGGTATTCCTACGAGCAGTACTTC
d_gene: NA; v_gene: TRBV7-8; abundance: NA; j_gene: TRBJ2-7; CDR3aa: CASSLDLSYEQYF; CDR3nt: TGTGCCAGCAGCTTAGATTTGTCCTACGAGCAGTACTTC
d_gene: TRBD2; v_gene: TRBV7-3; abundance: once; j_gene: TRBJ2-2; CDR3aa: CASSPRASGGVPGELFF; CDR3nt: TGTGCCAGCAGCCCCCGGGCGAGCGGGGGTGTCCCCGGGGAGCTGTTTTTT
d_gene: NA; v_gene: TRBV25-1; abundance: NA; j_gene: TRBJ2-5; CDR3aa: CASSEGGGKTNF; CDR3nt: TGTGCCAGCAGTGAAGGCGGCGGGAAAACGAACTTC
d_gene: NA; v_gene: TRBV5-1; abundance: NA; j_gene: TRBJ1-5; CDR3aa: CASSLVGESNQPQHF; CDR3nt: TGCGCCAGCAGCTTGGTTGGGGAGAGCAATCAGCCCCAGCATTTT
d_gene: TRBD2; v_gene: TRBV6-1; abundance: once; j_gene: TRBJ2-3; CDR3aa: CASIAGIRTDTQYF; CDR3nt: TGTGCCAGTATAGCGGGAATAAGAACAGATACGCAGTATTTT